This T cell receptor beta chain was captured in a study of blood T cell repertoires in COVID-19. For the study at large: Collection of acute and convalescent COVID-19 samples took place in the United States, Italy and Spain.

V lost 6 bases, J lost 6 bases, and 5 bases stayed unmatched. This CDR3 comprises 14 residues. CDR1 is MNHEY, CDR2 SVGAGI, per germline. Generated by immunoSEQ multiplex PCR, the TCRdb table keeps only in-frame clones and is missing some. This sample yields some 130,000 clones, of which roughly three quarters are seen a single time; 1.5% to 2% belongs to the top ten. This clone appeared a few times. This TCR was recovered from an older woman with acute or convalescent COVID-19. The chain is built from TRBV6-5 and TRBJ2-2, with TRBD1 matching 9 bases. Sample: peripheral blood. The DNA for the CDR3 is TGTGCCAGCAGGACCGGGACAGGGTCCGGGGAGCTGTTTTTT. This translates into CASRTGTGSGELFF.